The 9 T cell receptor beta chains given below trace back to one sample, sequenced in a study of blood T cell repertoires in COVID-19. Profiling relied on immunoSEQ multiplex PCR, and the TCRdb table lists in-frame clones only, not all of them. The data contain over 85,000 clones, more than 70% of them seen just once; the ten biggest clones take up approximately 7%. Sequencing was carried out using peripheral blood. The source is a human donor with acute or convalescent COVID-19. The donor label of this sample is uncertain.

The chain's CDR3 is CASSPTPGGFWEKLFF. DNA of the CDR3: TGTGCCAGCAGCCCTACCCCAGGGGGCTTCTGGGAAAAACTGTTTTTT. This chain joins TRBV6-2 or TRBV6-3 and TRBJ1-4, with TRBD1 identical over 8 bases. The CDR3 spans 16 residues. Trimming at V came to 6 bases and at J to 8 bases, leaving 14 bases not matched to a gene. Looked up from germline, CDR1 is MNHEY and CDR2 is SVGEGT.

The CDR3 is CASSRTGGHTQYF. CDR3 DNA: TGTGCCAGCAGCCGAACCGGGGGTCATACGCAGTATTTT. V is TRBV3-1 (or the pseudogene TRBV3-2) and J is TRBJ2-3; D possibly corresponds to TRBD2 (6 bases). Germline CDR1 and CDR2: LGHDT and YNNKEL (reference sequence). The CDR3 is made up of 13 amino acids. Trimming cost V 4 bases and J 7 bases, with 12 bases left between them.

This chain uses TRBV12-5 with TRBJ2-7; maybe TRBD2 (5 bases). The V end was cut by 6 bases, the J end by 3 bases, with 9 bases between. CDR1 is LGHNT and CDR2 is FRNRAP in the germline V gene. The CDR3 is 12 residues long. CDR3 in amino acids: CASGRDYYEQYF. CDR3 DNA sequence: TGTGCTAGTGGCCGTGACTACTACGAGCAGTACTTC.

The rearrangement joins TRBV5-1 to TRBJ2-7; weak D call: TRBD1 (6 bases). The CDR3 loop spans 15 amino acids. V lost 3 bases, J lost 1 base, and 14 bases lay in between. Germline V gene lookup returns CDR1 SGHRS and CDR2 YFSETQ. The CDR3 region has the DNA TGCGCCAGCAGCTCTCAGGGGCCGAATTCCTACGAGCAGTACTTC. It codes for CASSSQGPNSYEQYF.

The V gene is TRBV12-3 or TRBV12-4, the J gene TRBJ1-4; D is possibly TRBD1 (5 bases). This CDR3 has 13 amino acids. V was clipped by 6 bases and J by 7 bases, with 12 bases between them. The CDR3 region is CASSRDNGEKLFF. CDR3 in DNA: TGTGCCAGCAGCAGGGATAACGGTGAAAAACTGTTTTTT.

This chain connects TRBV5-1 to TRBJ2-7, with 10 bases that match TRBD2. Germline CDR1 and CDR2: SGHRS and YFSETQ. Trimming removed 0 bases from V and 6 bases from J; junction bases left unmatched: 6. CDR3 length: 15 residues. The CDR3 protein is CASSLDPGTSAEQYF. Here the CDR3 DNA reads TGCGCCAGCAGCTTGGACCCCGGGACTAGCGCCGAGCAGTACTTC.

This clone has only one observation. The rearrangement joins TRBV7-9 to TRBJ1-1, with TRBD1 matching over 7 bases. Germline V CDR1 and CDR2: SEHNR, FQNEAQ (reference sequence). V trimming: 5 bases; J trimming: 6 bases; junction bases outside the gene matches: 6. The CDR3 covers 13 residues. CDR3 residues: CASSPRDSPEAFF. As DNA, the CDR3 is TGTGCCAGCAGCCCTCGGGACAGTCCTGAAGCTTTCTTT.

This clone was seen only once. This sequence joins TRBV9 and TRBJ1-1, with 8 positions matching TRBD1. The CDR3 sequence is 15 residues long. The germline CDR1 and CDR2 sequences are SGDLS and YYNGEE. Germline trimming cut 0 bases from V and 7 bases from J; bases unmatched to any gene: 8. The CDR3 DNA is TGTGCCAGCAGCGTAGAGCTGGGTGACAGGGGTGAAGCTTTCTTT. Amino acids: CASSVELGDRGEAFF.

The rearrangement links TRBV19 to TRBJ1-1; no clear D. The ends were cut back, 4 bases at V and 2 bases at J, with 11 bases in the middle. CDR1 LNHDA and CDR2 SQIVND come from the germline V gene (reference sequence). This CDR3 is built from 14 residues. DNA for the CDR3: TGTGCCAGTAGTACGACAAGTGCTAACACTGAAGCTTTCTTT. As protein: CASSTTSANTEAFF.